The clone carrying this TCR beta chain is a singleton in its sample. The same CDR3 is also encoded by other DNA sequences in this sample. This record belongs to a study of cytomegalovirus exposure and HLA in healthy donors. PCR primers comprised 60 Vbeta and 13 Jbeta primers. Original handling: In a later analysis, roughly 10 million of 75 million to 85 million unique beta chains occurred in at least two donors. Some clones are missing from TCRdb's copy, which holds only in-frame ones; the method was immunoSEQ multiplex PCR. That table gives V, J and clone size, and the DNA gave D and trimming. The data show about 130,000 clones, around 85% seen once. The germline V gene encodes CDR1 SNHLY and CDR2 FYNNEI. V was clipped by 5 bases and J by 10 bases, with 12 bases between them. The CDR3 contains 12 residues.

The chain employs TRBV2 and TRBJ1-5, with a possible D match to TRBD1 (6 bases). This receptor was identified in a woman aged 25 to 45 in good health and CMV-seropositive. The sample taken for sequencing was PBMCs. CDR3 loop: CASSRTVEPQHF. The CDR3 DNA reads TGTGCCAGCAGTCGGACAGTAGAACCCCAGCATTTT.